This T cell receptor (beta chain) was obtained from a study of blood T cell repertoires in COVID-19 (dated by TCRdb to between 2020 and 2021). With regard to the full study: Samples from collaborators originated in the United States, Italy and Spain and spanned both the acute and convalescent phases of COVID-19. The material from the prospective study consisted of cDNA or gDNA derived from T cells, B-cell-depleted T cells, or PBMCs. Subjects who had been exposed to COVID-19, were actively infected with it, or had recovered from it provided the deeply sampled blood TCRbeta repertoires that made up the dataset. The repertoires were released in a freely available public database intended as a resource for research on the immune response to SARS-CoV-2. The samples were drawn from the first 160 participants of the ongoing ImmuneRACE study and from 950 to 1,500 subjects provided by 6 global collaborators. Sample metadata almost always included a de-identified subject ID, COVID-19 status, age in years and sex. Where available, HLA class I and class II types were obtained from metadata supplied by the sample provider rather than from assay-based typing. What the work shows at the level of the full study, not this receptor alone: The quantity of clinical and demographic metadata differed by source and by participant and was supplied without curation.

Whole blood was collected in K2EDTA tubes by collaborating institutions according to the institutions' own protocols. For TCRbeta analysis, collaborator samples were shipped as frozen whole blood, as isolated PBMCs, or as DNA extracted from either sample type. The V end gives up 0 bases and the J end 5 bases, leaving 8 bases in the junction not matched to a gene. The CDR3 measures 16 amino acids from cysteine to phenylalanine. The only DNA kept is the CDR3, 48 bases in frame from the first base. CDR1 is given as SGHDT and CDR2 as YYEEEE, both from the germline V gene. The immunoSEQ Assay, a bias-controlled multiplex PCR, was used to amplify TCRbeta CDR3 regions from genomic DNA. Under the source paper's analysis protocol: The number of nucleated cells in each sample was estimated from the amplification of reference gene primers within the assay. To quantify the absolute abundance of each unique TCRbeta CDR3 rearrangement, sequence reads were collapsed and filtered. Productive Simpson clonality was computed per sample as the square root of Simpson's diversity index over productive rearrangements. The table comes from immuneACCESS by way of TCRdb, which keeps in-frame sequences with V and J called. Part of the clones is missing from these tables; in studies checked, under half for an unresolved V gene and the rest for unknown reasons. D and trimming were read from the DNA, whereas the V and J calls and clone size are those reported in that table. A total of over 150,000 clones appear in this sample, roughly 84% of them only once. The ten largest make up about 12% of the sample.

This clone appeared a single time. Its specific antigen is unknown. No qualities accompany the bases; no much larger clone lies one base away. The receptor comes from a human donor in a cohort sampled during active COVID-19. Recombination linked TRBV5-6 to TRBJ1-2; TRBD1 fits 9 bases in the junction. Sequenced input: peripheral blood. The DNA sequence follows: TGTGCCAGCAGCTTGGAGCGGGACAGGGAGCGATATGGCTACACCTTC. This codes for CASSLERDRERYGYTF.